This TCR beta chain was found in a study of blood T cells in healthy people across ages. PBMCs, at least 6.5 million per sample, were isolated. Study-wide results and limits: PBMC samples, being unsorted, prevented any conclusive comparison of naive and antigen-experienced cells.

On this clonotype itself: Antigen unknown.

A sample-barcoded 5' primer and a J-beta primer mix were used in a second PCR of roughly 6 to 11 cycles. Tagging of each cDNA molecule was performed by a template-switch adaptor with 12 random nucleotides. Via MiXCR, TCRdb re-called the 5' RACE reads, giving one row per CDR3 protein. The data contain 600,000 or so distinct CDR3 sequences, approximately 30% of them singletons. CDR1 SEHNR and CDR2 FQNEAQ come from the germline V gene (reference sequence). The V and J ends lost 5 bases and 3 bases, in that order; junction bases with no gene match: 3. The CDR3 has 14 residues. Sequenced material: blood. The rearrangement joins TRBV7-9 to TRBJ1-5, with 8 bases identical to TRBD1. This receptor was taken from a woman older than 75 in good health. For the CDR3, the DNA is TGTGCCAGCAGCCGGGACAGGTACAATCAGCCCCAGCATTTT. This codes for CASSRDRYNQPQHF.